The 27 T cell receptor beta chains given below trace back to one sample, sequenced in a study of Tregs in tolerant kidney transplant recipients. Mixed chimerism was transient after nonmyeloablative marrow transplants from related graft donors. TCRdb's copy holds only in-frame clones and misses some; the assay was immunoSEQ multiplex PCR. The sample includes tens of thousands of clones, 91% of them seen just once. The sequences come from CD4+ T cells from blood (PBMCs), collected 24 months after the transplant. The receptors stem from a human patient who received a combined kidney and bone marrow transplant. Part of the T cells may come from the graft donor.

This chain links TRBV15 with TRBJ2-7, with D maybe TRBD1 (5 bases). Trimming removed 1 base from V and 0 bases from J, with 7 bases in between. CDR1 is LNHNV and CDR2 is YYDKDF in the germline V gene (reference sequence). The CDR3 is made up of 14 amino acids. As DNA, the CDR3 is TGTGCCACCAGCAGAGCAGGGTACTCCTACGAGCAGTACTTC. The encoded protein is CATSRAGYSYEQYF.

The chain joins TRBV2 to TRBJ2-1; the match to TRBD1 covers 10 bases. This CDR3 contains 15 residues. The V segment lost 9 bases and the J segment 6 bases; nucleotides outside the gene matches: 11. Germline-derived CDR1 and CDR2 are SNHLY and FYNNEI. The CDR3 sequence is CARRSGTGVINEQFF. The DNA of the CDR3 is TGTGCCAGACGGTCCGGGACAGGGGTCATCAATGAGCAGTTCTTC.

This clone came up once. The chain employs TRBV7-2 and TRBJ2-2; 8 nucleotides match TRBD1. There are 14 residues in the CDR3. After removal of 5 bases from V and 6 bases from J, the junction contained 5 bases not matched to a gene. Germline V gene lookup returns CDR1 SGHTA and CDR2 FQGNSA. The CDR3 loop is CASSRRQGSGELFF. In nucleotides, the CDR3 is TGTGCCAGCAGCCGAAGACAGGGGTCCGGGGAGCTGTTTTTT.

The J gene is TRBJ2-2, the V gene TRBV11-3; TRBD1 matches at 8 bases. CDR1 is SGHNT, CDR2 YENEEA, per germline. The V gene end was trimmed by 6 bases and the J gene end by 4 bases; junction bases not matched to a gene: 7. The CDR3 length is 15 residues. CDR3 DNA sequence: TGTGCCAGCAGTTACACCGGGACAGGCACCGGGGAGCTGTTTTTT. It translates to CASSYTGTGTGELFF.

The rearrangement links TRBV19 to TRBJ2-2; tentative D call: TRBD1 (6 bases). Germline V gene sequence: CDR1 LNHDA, CDR2 SQIVND (reference sequence). Trimming pared 3 bases from V and 4 bases from J, leaving 18 bases between. The CDR3 has 17 residues. CDR3: CASSILRDTPITGELFF. The CDR3 bases are TGTGCCAGTAGTATCCTACGGGACACCCCCATCACCGGGGAGCTGTTTTTT.

The chain employs TRBV7-9 and TRBJ1-5; no clear D. Looked up from germline, CDR1 is SEHNR and CDR2 is FQNEAQ (reference sequence). Trimming shortened V by 2 bases and J by 4 bases, and 9 bases separated the two germline ends. This CDR3 is 14 amino acids long. CDR3 sequence reads: CASSLNDGNQPQHF. CDR3 bases: TGTGCCAGCAGCTTAAACGACGGGAATCAGCCCCAGCATTTT.

This chain uses TRBV18 with TRBJ1-4; D perhaps matches TRBD1 (5 bases). CDR1 and CDR2 from the germline V gene are KGHSH and LQKENI. The V gene lost 2 bases and the J gene lost 8 bases, with 12 bases spanning the gap. There are 14 residues in the CDR3. CDR3 nucleotide sequence: TGTGCCAGCTCACCAGATGGCCAGGGAGAAAAACTGTTTTTT. Its protein product is CASSPDGQGEKLFF.

J is TRBJ1-4 and V is TRBV7-9; 7 bases are a match to TRBD1. CDR3 length: 16 residues. CDR1 and CDR2 (germline): SEHNR, FQNEAQ (reference sequence). Trimming took 5 bases from V and 6 from J; bases not matched to a gene: 12. CDR3 in amino acids: CASSRPIGTDYEKLFF. The CDR3 DNA sequence: TGTGCCAGCAGCCGACCTATAGGGACAGACTATGAAAAACTGTTTTTT.

V usage is TRBV7-2 and J usage is TRBJ1-4, with TRBD1 identical over 7 bases. Germline V gene data show CDR1 as SGHTA and CDR2 as FQGNSA. With 2 bases clipped from V and 2 bases from J, the junction kept 5 bases outside the gene matches. The CDR3 covers 16 residues. The CDR3 DNA is TGTGCCAGCAGCTTACCTAGGGGGCGGACTAATGAAAAACTGTTTTTT. Encoded protein: CASSLPRGRTNEKLFF. Variable domain in full (rest from reference TRBV7-2 and TRBJ1-4): GAGVSQSPSNKVTEKGKDVELRCDPISGHTALYWYRQSLGQGLEFLIYFQGNSAPDKSGLPSDRFSAERTGGSVSTLTIQRTQQEDSAVYLCASSLPRGRTNEKLFFGSGTQLSVL.

V gene TRBV9 combines with J gene TRBJ2-7; TRBD2 aligns across 8 bases. Losses at the gene ends were 1 base for V and 3 bases for J; bases not matched to a gene: 15. Per the germline V gene, CDR1 is SGDLS and CDR2 is YYNGEE. The length of the CDR3 is 18 residues. The CDR3 protein is CASSVYPGAGAFGYEQYF. CDR3 DNA: TGTGCCAGCAGCGTATACCCCGGAGCGGGGGCCTTTGGCTACGAGCAGTACTTC.

The rearrangement uses TRBV7-6 and TRBJ2-3, with 15 bases aligning to TRBD2. CDR3 length: 16 amino acids. Germline V gene lookup returns CDR1 SGHVS and CDR2 FNYEAQ. Trimming at V came to 4 bases and at J to 5 bases, leaving 4 bases not matched to a gene. The chain's CDR3 is CASSSGLAGGEDTQYF. DNA of the CDR3: TGTGCCAGCAGCTCGGGACTAGCGGGAGGAGAAGATACGCAGTATTTT.

The chain employs TRBV7-9 and TRBJ1-1; D not resolved. V was cut by 2 bases and J by 4 bases, with 11 bases left in between. CDR3 length: 14 residues. Germline V gene data show CDR1 as SEHNR and CDR2 as FQNEAQ (reference sequence). The CDR3 coding sequence is TGTGCCAGCAGCTTAAATCCAGAGCGCACTGAAGCTTTCTTT. As protein: CASSLNPERTEAFF. Full variable domain (rest looked up from reference TRBV7-9 and TRBJ1-1): DTGVSQNPRHKITKRGQNVTFRCDPISEHNRLYWYRQTLGQGPEFLTYFQNEAQLEKSRLLSDRFSAERPKGSFSTLEIQRTEQGDSAMYLCASSLNPERTEAFFGQGTRLTVV.

As concerns this clone: At one of its ends the junction is not consistent with the germline gene, which may arise from a read error. V is TRBV7-9 and J is TRBJ2-3; D may be TRBD1 (6 bases). Germline CDR1 and CDR2: SEHNR and FQNEAQ (reference sequence). The CDR3 has 14 residues. CDR3 nucleotides: TGTGCCAGCAGCCAAACATCGCCGACAGGTACGCAGTATTTT. It yields the protein CASSQTSPTGTQYF. Drawing the rest from reference TRBV7-9 and TRBJ2-3, the complete variable domain is DTGVSQNPRHKITKRGQNVTFRCDPISEHNRLYWYRQTLGQGPEFLTYFQNEAQLEKSRLLSDRFSAERPKGSFSTLEIQRTEQGDSAMYLCASSQTSPTGTQYFGPGTRLTVL.

The genes are TRBV7-9 and TRBJ1-4; TRBD1 agrees at 7 bases. CDR3 length equals 16 residues. V dropped 0 bases and J dropped 7; count of bases not matched to a gene: 8. Germline V CDR1 and CDR2: SEHNR, FQNEAQ (reference sequence). The CDR3 sequence: CASSLAPRQGSEKLFF. The CDR3 nucleotides read TGTGCCAGCAGCTTAGCTCCTCGACAGGGTAGTGAAAAACTGTTTTTT. Looking up the rest from reference TRBV7-9 and TRBJ1-4 gives the full variable domain: DTGVSQNPRHKITKRGQNVTFRCDPISEHNRLYWYRQTLGQGPEFLTYFQNEAQLEKSRLLSDRFSAERPKGSFSTLEIQRTEQGDSAMYLCASSLAPRQGSEKLFFGSGTQLSVL.

The chain couples TRBV11-2 to TRBJ2-3, with D tentatively TRBD2 (5 bases). V was cut by 1 base and J by 2 bases, with 10 bases left in between. The CDR3 covers 15 residues. CDR1 and CDR2 from the germline V gene are SGHAT and FQNNGV. For the CDR3, the DNA is TGTGCCAGCAGCTTAGGGAGCGGATCCACAGATACGCAGTATTTT. This gives the protein CASSLGSGSTDTQYF.

The sample holds one count of this clone. The chain recombines TRBV2 with TRBJ2-1; 9 bases fit TRBD2. The germline gives CDR1 SNHLY, CDR2 FYNNEI. Losses at the gene ends were 2 bases for V and 15 bases for J; bases not matched to a gene: 5. The CDR3 is 12 residues long. CDR3 region: CASSERSGGTFF. The DNA of the CDR3 is TGTGCCAGCAGTGAAAGGAGCGGGGGGACGTTCTTC.

The V gene is TRBV30, the J gene TRBJ2-2, with a possible D match to TRBD1 (5 bases). This CDR3 region has 13 residues. Germline CDR1 reads GTSNPN; CDR2 reads SVGIG (reference sequence). V lost 3 bases and J lost 4, with 9 bases in between. CDR3 in DNA: TGTGCCTGGAGAAAACAGGCCACCGGGGAGCTGTTTTTT. Protein product: CAWRKQATGELFF.

The chain combines TRBV30 with TRBJ1-5; possibly TRBD1 for D (6 bases). Between the trimmed V and J ends, which lost 6 bases and 7 bases, there was a span of 16 bases. Germline lookup yields CDR1 GTSNPN and CDR2 SVGIG (reference sequence). This CDR3 comprises 13 residues. CDR3 in amino acids: CACSAQGEQPQHF. CDR3 nucleotides: TGTGCCTGTTCAGCACAGGGTGAACAGCCCCAGCATTTT.

The CDR3 spells CASKRERGGTDTQYF. The CDR3 DNA reads TGTGCCAGCAAACGGGAGCGGGGAGGCACAGATACGCAGTATTTT. The chain has TRBV2 and TRBJ2-3, with 7 bases aligning to TRBD2. Germline V gives CDR1 SNHLY, CDR2 FYNNEI. This CDR3 region has 15 residues. With V trimmed by 7 bases and J by 1 base, 8 bases remained unmatched.

About this clone itself: One end of the junction varies from germline; a read error may be responsible. This chain uses TRBV7-8 with TRBJ2-7, with 8 bases matching TRBD1. This CDR3 comprises 15 residues. Germline CDR1 SGHVS, CDR2 FQNEAQ. This CDR3 is CVSSPIPGQAYEQYF. DNA for the CDR3: TGTGTCAGCAGTCCCATACCGGGACAGGCCTACGAGCAGTACTTC.

In DNA form, the CDR3 reads TGTGCCAGCAGCTTAACGTTTGGGACAGGGGAAACCTTC. Translated, it gives CASSLTFGTGETF. V gene TRBV7-3 combines with J gene TRBJ1-2, with 10 bases identical to TRBD1. CDR3 length: 13 amino acids. Unmatched junction bases numbered 6, after V lost 0 bases and J lost 14 bases. CDR1 is SGHTA, CDR2 FQGTGA, per germline. Full variable domain (outside the CDR3, taken from reference TRBV7-3 and TRBJ1-2): GAGVSQTPSNKVTEKGKYVELRCDPISGHTALYWYRQSLGQGPEFLIYFQGTGAADDSGLPNDRFFAVRPEGSVSTLKIQRTERGDSAVYLCASSLTFGTGETFGSGTRLTVV.

In nucleotides, the CDR3 is TGTGCCAGCAGCCCGGGGGGATCGCAGTTCTTC. It specifies CASSPGGSQFF. J is TRBJ2-1 and V is TRBV7-9, with 7 bases identical to TRBD2. Germline values: CDR1 SEHNR, CDR2 FQNEAQ (reference sequence). The CDR3 is made up of 11 amino acids. Germline trimming cut 5 bases from V and 12 bases from J; bases unmatched to any gene: 4. Together with reference TRBV7-9 and TRBJ2-1, the CDR3 gives the full variable domain: DTGVSQNPRHKITKRGQNVTFRCDPISEHNRLYWYRQTLGQGPEFLTYFQNEAQLEKSRLLSDRFSAERPKGSFSTLEIQRTEQGDSAMYLCASSPGGSQFFGPGTRLTVL.

This chain connects TRBV11-3 to TRBJ2-7, with 8 bases lining up with TRBD1. Germline CDR1 and CDR2: SGHNT and YENEEA. With 2 bases clipped from V and 7 bases from J, the junction kept 7 bases outside the gene matches. The CDR3 covers 14 residues. The CDR3: CASSLRGRGHEQYF. Here the CDR3 DNA reads TGTGCCAGCAGCTTAAGGGGCAGGGGGCATGAGCAGTACTTC.

The V and J genes are TRBV5-1 and TRBJ2-1, with 9 nucleotides matching TRBD1. The CDR3 runs 15 residues. Germline lookup yields CDR1 SGHRS and CDR2 YFSETQ. The junction had 4 bases not matched to a gene; V was cut back by 0 bases and J by 6 bases. The CDR3 sequence: CASSLEGTGLNEQFF. CDR3 sequence (DNA): TGCGCCAGCAGCTTGGAGGGGACAGGGCTCAATGAGCAGTTCTTC.

The rearrangement links TRBV2 to TRBJ2-3; TRBD1 matches 7 bases. Trimming at V came to 6 bases and at J to 0 bases, leaving 3 bases not matched to a gene. Germline V lookup: CDR1 SNHLY, CDR2 FYNNEI. The CDR3 is 14 amino acids. CDR3 sequence (DNA): TGTGCCAGCAGCCCGGGACAGAGCACAGATACGCAGTATTTT. Amino acids: CASSPGQSTDTQYF.

The chain carries TRBV2 and TRBJ1-2, with D hard to call. The CDR3 runs 12 residues. Trimming took off 8 bases at V and 2 bases at J, with 9 bases between the two ends. Germline CDR1 and CDR2: SNHLY and FYNNEI. The DNA of the CDR3 is TGTGCCAGCTCGAGCGAGAACTATGGCTACACCTTC. Its protein product is CASSSENYGYTF. Together with reference TRBV2 and TRBJ1-2, the CDR3 gives the full variable domain: EPEVTQTPSHQVTQMGQEVILRCVPISNHLYFYWYRQILGQKVEFLVSFYNNEISEKSEIFDDQFSVERPDGSNFTLKIRSTKLEDSAMYFCASSSENYGYTFGSGTRLTVV.

The V gene is TRBV28, the J gene TRBJ1-5, with 7 nucleotides matching TRBD1. The V and J ends lost 7 bases and 0 bases, in that order; junction bases with no gene match: 6. Per the germline V gene, CDR1 is MDHEN and CDR2 is SYDVKM. The CDR3 runs 15 residues. The DNA of the CDR3 is TGTGCCAGCACCGGGACAGCCCTTAGCAATCAGCCCCAGCATTTT. This gives the protein CASTGTALSNQPQHF.